This T cell receptor beta chain was identified in a study of identifying expanded T cells in peripheral blood. Of note for this clone: What it binds is not known.

Study findings and constraints: About 1.2 clones differed between technical replicates, versus roughly 16 and 20 over time. Two-week clone count variance significantly increased as total template count grew.

The CDR3 loop spans 15 amino acids. The V and J ends lost 6 bases and 1 base respectively, with 13 bases between them. Germline V gene sequence: CDR1 KGHSH, CDR2 LQKENI. Sequenced by immunoSEQ multiplex PCR; TCRdb stores in-frame clones only, minus some. The sample lists 75,000 to 95,000 clones; 70% to 90% were seen once. Material for sequencing was blood. This TCR derives from a person aged 18 to 75 in good health. This chain links TRBV18 with TRBJ1-3; perhaps TRBD1 as D (5 bases). CDR3 DNA: TGTGCCAGCTCCCAGGGCTGGGGATCTGGAAACACCATATATTTT. Encoded protein: CASSQGWGSGNTIYF.